These 23 T cell receptor beta chains were sequenced from one sample in a study of T cell repertoires in cytomegalovirus infection. TCRdb analysed the reads with MiXCR anew, one entry per CDR3 protein. The repertoire holds hundreds of thousands of distinct CDR3 sequences, with 20% to 30% as singletons. Sequenced sample: CD8+ T cells from PBMCs. Receptor source: a human donor in good health (CMV status not recorded). Some clones in this sample may be carry-over from other donors' samples.

This clonotype showed up just a few times. The chain recombines TRBV12-5 with TRBJ2-3; tentative D call: TRBD2 (5 bases). V lost 5 bases and J 2 bases, leaving 8 bases between the germline ends. Germline V CDR1 and CDR2: LGHNT, FRNRAP. The CDR3 has 13 residues. This CDR3 is CASGTSSTDTQYF. CDR3 sequence (DNA): TGTGCTAGTGGTACTAGTTCCACAGATACGCAGTATTTT.

Here the CDR3 reads CASSSRTGLLPNYGYTF. DNA of the CDR3: TGTGCCAGCAGTTCCCGGACAGGGCTTTTACCTAACTATGGCTACACCTTC. The rearrangement joins TRBV27 to TRBJ1-2; the match to TRBD1 covers 8 bases. Trimming at V came to 4 bases and at J to 0 bases, leaving 10 bases not matched to a gene. The CDR3 sequence is 17 residues long. In germline, CDR1 is MNHEY, CDR2 SMNVEV (reference sequence).

V is TRBV12-3 or TRBV12-4 and J is TRBJ1-4, with TRBD1 matching 8 bases. The CDR3 length is 14 residues. V lost 8 bases, J lost 4 bases, and 6 bases stayed unmatched. In DNA, the CDR3 is TGTGCCAGCTGGCAGGGGGCCGTTAATGAAAAACTGTTTTTT. Amino acids: CASWQGAVNEKLFF.

This clonotype has more than one count but fewer than ten. V is TRBV7-9 and J is TRBJ2-5; TRBD2 matches at 8 bases. V lost 10 bases to trimming and J lost 5 bases; unmatched junction nucleotides: 15. The V gene's germline CDR1 is SEHNR and CDR2 FQNEAQ (reference sequence). The CDR3 loop spans 15 amino acids. The CDR3 nucleotides are TGTGCCACCGCCGAAGCGGGGGAACGAGGGGAGACCCAGTACTTC. Protein sequence: CATAEAGERGETQYF.

V usage is TRBV28 and J usage is TRBJ2-5; D is undetermined. Trimming shortened V by 6 bases and J by 5 bases, and 19 bases separated the two germline ends. Germline-derived CDR1 and CDR2 are MDHEN and SYDVKM. The CDR3 spans 15 residues. The CDR3 loop is CASRSPPNSLETQYF. The CDR3 bases are TGTGCCAGCAGGTCCCCACCAAACAGTTTGGAGACCCAGTACTTC.

This clonotype was recorded a few times. The J gene is TRBJ2-5, the V gene TRBV7-9; a possible D gene is TRBD1 (6 bases). The germline V gene encodes CDR1 SEHNR and CDR2 FQNEAQ (reference sequence). V gave up 2 bases and J gave up 0 bases, with 13 bases separating them. This CDR3 is 16 amino acids long. CDR3 coding DNA: TGTGCCAGCAGCTTAACCCCCGGGACACACCAAGAGACCCAGTACTTC. Its translation: CASSLTPGTHQETQYF.

This clonotype was found many times. The rearrangement links TRBV6-1 to TRBJ1-1, with 7 bases aligning to TRBD1. Germline CDR1 reads MNHNS; CDR2 reads SASEGT. The CDR3 spans 14 residues. The J segment lost 2 bases and the V segment lost 6 bases, leaving 6 bases of the junction unmatched. In DNA, the CDR3 is TGTGCCAGCAGGACACAGGGGACCAACACTGAAGCTTTCTTT. Protein product: CASRTQGTNTEAFF.

Many counts were recorded for this clonotype. The genes are TRBV5-6 and TRBJ2-2; D not certain. The CDR3 contains 15 residues. V shed 4 bases and J shed 1 base, with 11 bases lying between them. Germline values: CDR1 SGHDT, CDR2 YYEEEE. The CDR3 region is CASSQLPENTGELFF. Written as DNA, the CDR3 is TGTGCCAGCAGCCAGCTACCAGAGAACACCGGGGAGCTGTTTTTT.

The chain couples TRBV20-1 to TRBJ1-3, with 7 nucleotides matching TRBD1. Germline loops: CDR1 DFQATT, CDR2 SNEGSKA (reference sequence). This CDR3 comprises 16 residues. After removal of 2 bases from V and 1 base from J, the junction contained 8 bases not matched to a gene. This CDR3 is CSARTRGGDSGNTIYF. The CDR3 nucleotides are TGCAGTGCTAGAACCAGGGGGGGAGATTCTGGAAACACCATATATTTT.

The J gene is TRBJ2-6, the V gene TRBV7-6, with D maybe TRBD1 (6 bases). This CDR3 has 16 amino acids. The ends were cut back, 5 bases at V and 2 bases at J, with 13 bases in the middle. From germline, CDR1 is SGHVS and CDR2 FNYEAQ. Here the CDR3 reads CASSNTGIAGANVLTF. Here the CDR3 DNA reads TGTGCCAGCAGCAACACAGGGATAGCTGGGGCCAACGTCCTGACTTTC.

The chain links TRBV27 to TRBJ1-2, with 8 bases fitting TRBD1. The CDR3 consists of 16 residues. V was pared by 3 bases and J by 3 bases, with 9 bases of the junction left unmatched. Germline loops: CDR1 MNHEY, CDR2 SMNVEV (reference sequence). CDR3 sequence (DNA): TGTGCCAGCAGTTTCGGACAGGGTGGAATAGACTATGGCTACACCTTC. The encoded protein is CASSFGQGGIDYGYTF.

This clonotype came up a few times. The gene calls are TRBV11-2 and TRBJ2-7, with 10 bases fitting TRBD1. The V gene's germline CDR1 is SGHAT and CDR2 FQNNGV. This CDR3 has 15 amino acids. Trimming cost V 5 bases and J 4 bases; bases outside gene matches: 8. CDR3 sequence reads: CASSAGQGRFYEQYV. The CDR3 coding sequence is TGTGCCAGCAGCGCGGGACAGGGGCGCTTTTACGAGCAGTACGTC.

The chain has TRBV20-1 and TRBJ1-2; D uncertain. Germline CDR1 DFQATT, CDR2 SNEGSKA (reference sequence). The length of the CDR3 is 15 residues. Trimming removed 0 bases from V and 2 bases from J, with 13 bases in between. The CDR3 reads CSARDQKDPNYGYTF. The CDR3 bases are TGCAGTGCTAGAGATCAAAAGGATCCAAACTATGGCTACACCTTC.

This sequence joins TRBV4-2 and TRBJ2-3, with D unresolved. The CDR3 extends over 15 amino acids. From germline, CDR1 is LGHNA and CDR2 YNFKEQ. Between the trimmed V and J ends, which lost 0 bases and 2 bases, there was a span of 9 bases. In DNA form, the CDR3 reads TGTGCCAGCAGCCAAGAGTCAATTTTCACAGATACGCAGTATTTT. Its protein product is CASSQESIFTDTQYF.

This clonotype has just a few counts. The CDR3 reads CASSSASGVDTQYF. The CDR3, as DNA: TGTGCCAGCAGTTCGGCTAGCGGTGTGGATACGCAGTATTTT. The genes are TRBV28 and TRBJ2-3, with 7 positions matching TRBD2. CDR3 length: 14 amino acids. J was trimmed by 6 bases and V by 4 bases; bases with no gene match: 7. Germline V gene data show CDR1 as MDHEN and CDR2 as SYDVKM.

V is TRBV5-1 and J is TRBJ2-7; the D call may be TRBD1 or TRBD2 (6 bases each). The CDR3 has 13 amino acids. Germline V gene lookup returns CDR1 SGHRS and CDR2 YFSETQ. V was cut by 5 bases and J by 5 bases, with 14 bases left in between. CDR3 protein: CASRGGTPDEQYF. Here the CDR3 DNA reads TGCGCCAGCAGAGGGGGGACACCTGACGAGCAGTACTTC.

The CDR3 DNA reads as TGTGCCAGTAGTATAACCCGCAAGGAGGGGTTTTCCTACAATGAGCAGTTCTTC. Translation: CASSITRKEGFSYNEQFF. The chain links TRBV19 to TRBJ2-1, with D maybe TRBD2 (6 bases). The CDR3 runs to 18 residues. Germline assignment: CDR1 LNHDA and CDR2 SQIVND (reference sequence). The V end lost 2 bases, the J end lost 1 base, and 18 bases lay between the germline ends.

This clonotype was picked up a small number of times. V gene TRBV2 combines with J gene TRBJ2-7; D is unclear. V lost 6 bases to trimming and J lost 6 bases, with 12 bases between them. This CDR3 is built from 12 residues. In germline, CDR1 is SNHLY, CDR2 FYNNEI. CDR3 DNA: TGTGCCAGCAGGGCCACAGTAACCGAGCAGTACGTC. The encoded protein is CASRATVTEQYV.

The chain has TRBV19 and TRBJ2-2; D remains unclear. The CDR3 consists of 15 residues. Per the germline V gene, CDR1 is LNHDA and CDR2 is SQIVND (reference sequence). Trimming took 6 bases from V and 1 from J, leaving 12 bases between them. The CDR3 sequence: CASRAVYMNTGELFF. The CDR3 DNA sequence: TGTGCCAGTAGGGCAGTATACATGAACACCGGGGAGCTGTTTTTT.

The sample holds a few counts of this clonotype. The chain couples TRBV7-2 to TRBJ2-7, with a possible D match to TRBD2 (5 bases). In germline, CDR1 is SGHTA, CDR2 FQGNSA. The V end lost 1 base, the J end lost 0 bases, and 28 bases lay between the germline ends. This CDR3 is 21 amino acids long. The CDR3 coding sequence is TGTGCCAGCAGCTTAGTAGTTGTGCCGCGCCAAAGGACTCCTAGCTCCTACGAGCAGTACTTC. Translated: CASSLVVVPRQRTPSSYEQYF.

This clonotype was detected once. This sequence joins TRBV20-1 and TRBJ1-1; tentatively, D is TRBD1 (5 bases). CDR3 size: 14 residues. Germline CDR1 is DFQATT and CDR2 is SNEGSKA (reference sequence). V gave up 5 bases and J gave up 0 bases, with 13 bases separating them. The DNA for the CDR3 is TGCAGTGCTCCCCCGACAGCCCTGAACACTGAAGCTTTCTTT. This sequence encodes CSAPPTALNTEAFF.

The rearrangement joins TRBV20-1 to TRBJ2-5; 10 positions match TRBD1. This CDR3 has 17 amino acids. Germline V CDR1 and CDR2: DFQATT, SNEGSKA (reference sequence). Trimming removed 2 bases from V and 7 bases from J; junction bases left unmatched: 16. CDR3 sequence: CSARSDRGREEVWTQYF. In DNA, the CDR3 is TGCAGTGCTAGATCCGACAGGGGGCGTGAAGAGGTTTGGACCCAGTACTTC.

This chain connects TRBV25-1 to TRBJ2-7; D gene ambiguous. The germline gives CDR1 MGHDK, CDR2 SYGVNS. The CDR3 runs 11 residues. Trimming pared 3 bases from V and 3 bases from J, leaving 3 bases between. CDR3 nucleotides: TGTGCCAGCAGTGACAACTACGAGCAGTACGTC. This translates into CASSDNYEQYV.